This entry lists 27 T cell receptor beta chains sequenced from one sample in a study of T cell responses to AZD1222 COVID-19 vaccine. Produced via immunoSEQ multiplex PCR; TCRdb's table is partial and in-frame only. The sample yields about 68,000 clones, about 88% seen once. Sequencing used peripheral blood, obtained on day 0 of AZD1222 vaccination. These receptor sequences come from an adult in good health.

CDR3: CASSSSQGPNEKLFF. The CDR3 DNA sequence: TGTGCCAGCAGCTCCAGCCAGGGACCCAATGAAAAACTGTTTTTT. The gene calls are TRBV7-9 and TRBJ1-4; a possible D gene is TRBD1 (5 bases). The CDR3 covers 15 residues. V gave up 4 bases and J gave up 5 bases, with 14 bases separating them. Germline V gene lookup returns CDR1 SEHNR and CDR2 FQNEAQ (reference sequence).

The J gene is TRBJ1-1, the V gene TRBV19, with D hard to call. The CDR3 runs 14 residues. Germline V lookup: CDR1 LNHDA, CDR2 SQIVND (reference sequence). V lost 7 bases, J lost 6 bases, and 18 bases lay in between. Here the CDR3 DNA reads TGTGCCAGTATAATCGCCTCTGGAGGGTCTGAAGCTTTCTTT. Protein sequence: CASIIASGGSEAFF.

This sequence joins TRBV29-1 and TRBJ2-1; TRBD1 matches at 7 bases. The CDR3 is 18 amino acids. The V and J ends lost 7 bases and 0 bases, in that order; junction bases with no gene match: 18. Germline assignment: CDR1 SQVTM and CDR2 ANQGSEA. As DNA, the CDR3 is TGCAGCGCCGTAGGACAGGTAGATTTGGCGGGCTCCTACAATGAGCAGTTCTTC. It is translated as CSAVGQVDLAGSYNEQFF.

The J gene is TRBJ2-7, the V gene TRBV5-1; 11 bases match TRBD2. With V trimmed by 0 bases and J by 0 bases, 5 bases remained unmatched. The V gene's germline CDR1 is SGHRS and CDR2 YFSETQ. The CDR3 is 17 residues long. CDR3 residues: CASSLGTGLAGSYEQYF. CDR3 nucleotides: TGCGCCAGCAGCTTGGGCACCGGACTAGCGGGCTCCTACGAGCAGTACTTC.

V gene TRBV5-1 combines with J gene TRBJ2-1; 8 bases map to TRBD1. The CDR3 consists of 16 residues. J was trimmed by 8 bases and V by 2 bases; bases with no gene match: 12. Germline CDR1 and CDR2: SGHRS and YFSETQ. The CDR3 here is CASSFPRQGAMDEQFF. CDR3 coding DNA: TGCGCCAGCAGCTTTCCGCGGCAGGGGGCTATGGATGAGCAGTTCTTC.

The chain combines TRBV7-8 with TRBJ2-7; no reliable D call. CDR1 and CDR2 from the germline V gene are SGHVS and FQNEAQ. The germline V and J ends were trimmed by 4 bases and 5 bases, with 15 bases remaining between them. This CDR3 has 14 residues. The CDR3 nucleotides are TGTGCCAGCAGCTCCCGGACCAACAAAAACGAGCAGTACTTC. Its protein is CASSSRTNKNEQYF.

The chain links TRBV2 to TRBJ2-1; 8 bases are a match to TRBD2. The CDR3 consists of 14 residues. Per the germline V gene, CDR1 is SNHLY and CDR2 is FYNNEI. V shed 7 bases and J 10 bases; nucleotides not matched to a gene: 12. Here the CDR3 DNA reads TGTGCCAGCAAGCGGGGGACCCCTTTGGGGGAGCAGTTCTTC. It specifies CASKRGTPLGEQFF.

A few counts support this clone. The chain is built from TRBV11-2 and TRBJ2-7, with D unresolved. Germline V lookup: CDR1 SGHAT, CDR2 FQNNGV. This CDR3 is built from 11 residues. V shed 1 base and J shed 6 bases, with 4 bases lying between them. CDR3 sequence reads: CASSLGSEQYF. CDR3 DNA sequence: TGTGCCAGCAGCTTAGGCTCCGAGCAGTACTTC.

This clone was detected a few times. This chain joins TRBV6-1 and TRBJ2-1, with 9 nucleotides matching TRBD2. The CDR3 sequence is 16 residues long. V was pared by 1 base and J by 8 bases, with 9 bases of the junction left unmatched. CDR1 is MNHNS, CDR2 SASEGT, per germline. CDR3 nucleotides: TGTGCCAGCAGTGAAGTTTTGCAAGCGGGAGGAGATGAGCAGTTCTTC. It encodes CASSEVLQAGGDEQFF.

The chain's CDR3 is CASSPGLAGGQETQYF. In DNA, the CDR3 is TGTGCCAGCAGCCCGGGACTAGCGGGAGGGCAAGAGACCCAGTACTTC. This rearrangement joins TRBV7-9 to TRBJ2-5; TRBD2 matches 16 bases. The CDR3 totals 16 residues. V gave up 5 bases and J gave up 2 bases; unmatched junction bases: 2. Germline V gene sequence: CDR1 SEHNR, CDR2 FQNEAQ (reference sequence).

The rearrangement joins TRBV5-1 to TRBJ2-5, with no clear D. Germline V gene lookup returns CDR1 SGHRS and CDR2 YFSETQ. Between the trimmed V and J ends, which lost 4 bases and 5 bases, there was a span of 9 bases. This CDR3 comprises 12 residues. The CDR3 spells CASSADGETQYF. DNA for the CDR3: TGCGCCAGCAGCGCAGACGGGGAGACCCAGTACTTC.

There are a few counts of this clone. The chain links TRBV30 to TRBJ1-2; TRBD1 matches 8 bases. The V gene end was trimmed by 4 bases and the J gene end by 3 bases; junction bases not matched to a gene: 10. The CDR3 loop spans 15 amino acids. Germline lookup yields CDR1 GTSNPN and CDR2 SVGIG (reference sequence). This chain's CDR3 is CAWIAGGRWDYGYTF. The CDR3, as DNA: TGTGCCTGGATAGCAGGGGGCCGCTGGGACTATGGCTACACCTTC.

The chain has TRBV25-1 and TRBJ2-1; D uncertain. The CDR3 sequence is 16 residues long. Germline CDR1 MGHDK, CDR2 SYGVNS. Trimming took off 1 base at V and 0 bases at J, with 10 bases between the two ends. The CDR3 loop is CASSEFQAISYNEQFF. CDR3 coding DNA: TGTGCCAGCAGTGAATTTCAGGCTATCTCCTACAATGAGCAGTTCTTC.

The CDR3 sequence: CASRVGVAGVAYEQYF. CDR3 in DNA: TGTGCCAGCCGGGTCGGGGTAGCGGGAGTTGCCTACGAGCAGTACTTC. This chain connects TRBV5-5 to TRBJ2-7; TRBD2 matches 9 bases. Germline V gene data show CDR1 as SGHKS and CDR2 as YYEKEE (reference sequence). The CDR3 covers 16 residues. V dropped 7 bases and J dropped 2; count of bases not matched to a gene: 13.

The rearrangement joins TRBV11-2 to TRBJ2-3; no clear D. This CDR3 has 13 amino acids. Germline loops: CDR1 SGHAT, CDR2 FQNNGV. Trimming removed 0 bases from V and 5 bases from J, with 6 bases in between. The CDR3 reads CASSLDSGDTQYF. In DNA form, the CDR3 reads TGTGCCAGCAGCTTAGATTCAGGAGATACGCAGTATTTT.

In its sample, this clone was seen once. The chain is built from TRBV7-2 and TRBJ1-1; D possibly corresponds to TRBD1 (5 bases). Germline CDR1 SGHTA, CDR2 FQGNSA. The ends were cut back, 4 bases at V and 1 base at J, with 7 bases in the middle. The CDR3 is 13 residues long. The CDR3, as DNA: TGTGCCAGCAGCTCGGGGCCGAACACTGAAGCTTTCTTT. As protein: CASSSGPNTEAFF.

This chain uses TRBV27 with TRBJ2-7; 8 nucleotides agree with TRBD1. Germline V gene data show CDR1 as MNHEY and CDR2 as SMNVEV (reference sequence). This CDR3 region has 14 residues. J gave up 6 bases and V 2 bases, and 6 bases lay outside the gene matches. CDR3 in DNA: TGTGCCAGCAGTTTAGGGACAGGAGGGCCCGAGCAGTACTTC. It translates to CASSLGTGGPEQYF.

This clone has just one count. The chain is built from TRBV25-1 and TRBJ1-1; D perhaps matches TRBD1 (5 bases). V dropped 5 bases and J dropped 2 bases, with 12 bases sitting between them. Germline CDR1 MGHDK, CDR2 SYGVNS. The CDR3 has 14 residues. The CDR3 sequence is CASSPIGGNTEAFF. CDR3 sequence (DNA): TGTGCCAGCAGTCCCATTGGGGGAAACACTGAAGCTTTCTTT.

The chain uses TRBV20-1 and TRBJ2-7, with TRBD2 matching 13 bases. Unmatched junction bases numbered 5, after V lost 3 bases and J lost 3 bases. CDR1 and CDR2 from the germline V gene are DFQATT and SNEGSKA (reference sequence). CDR3 length equals 15 residues. The CDR3 sequence: CSASPGTSGIYEQYF. DNA of the CDR3: TGCAGTGCTAGTCCCGGGACTAGCGGGATCTACGAGCAGTACTTC.

The chain joins TRBV7-8 to TRBJ2-7; D possibly corresponds to TRBD1 (6 bases). CDR1 and CDR2 from the germline V gene are SGHVS and FQNEAQ. V was cut by 2 bases and J by 11 bases, with 16 bases left in between. The CDR3 has 13 amino acids. The DNA for the CDR3 is TGTGCCAGCAGCTTATGGGTACAGGGCCCCAAGTACTTC. Amino acids: CASSLWVQGPKYF.

The chain is built from TRBV9 and TRBJ2-3, with 7 bases that match TRBD2. Germline loops: CDR1 SGDLS, CDR2 YYNGEE. CDR3 length equals 17 residues. The V gene end was trimmed by 4 bases and the J gene end by 0 bases; junction bases not matched to a gene: 11. The CDR3 loop reads CASSSTWDYQSTDTQYF. CDR3 in DNA: TGTGCCAGCAGCTCAACCTGGGACTATCAGAGCACAGATACGCAGTATTTT.

The gene calls are TRBV5-1 and TRBJ1-2; TRBD1 might be the D (5 bases). CDR1 and CDR2 (germline): SGHRS, YFSETQ. The CDR3 is made up of 15 amino acids. V was pared by 5 bases and J by 3 bases, with 17 bases between. In DNA, the CDR3 is TGCGCCAGCAGGTGGAAGGGGACCGACGACTATGGCTACACCTTC. It encodes CASRWKGTDDYGYTF. The full variable domain, in which reference TRBV5-1 and TRBJ1-2 provide the parts outside the CDR3, is KAGVTQTPRYLIKTRGQQVTLSCSPISGHRSVSWYQQTPGQGLQFLFEYFSETQRNKGNFPGRFSGRQFSNSRSEMNVSTLELGDSALYLCASRWKGTDDYGYTFGSGTRLTVV.

The chain joins TRBV4-1 to TRBJ2-1, with a possible D match to TRBD1 (6 bases). Trimming cost V 0 bases and J 6 bases, with 12 bases left between them. Germline V gene data show CDR1 as MGHRA and CDR2 as YSYEKL. CDR3 size: 15 residues. The CDR3 DNA reads TGCGCCAGCAGCCAAGATTATAGGGGGTCCAATGAGCAGTTCTTC. Encoded protein: CASSQDYRGSNEQFF.

This clone was detected once. The chain is built from TRBV7-2 and TRBJ1-2; D is uncertain. V was shortened by 1 base and J by 2 bases, with 5 bases between the two germline ends. The CDR3 runs 13 residues. Germline V gives CDR1 SGHTA, CDR2 FQGNSA. The CDR3 DNA sequence: TGTGCCAGCAGCTTAGAGCAGAACTATGGCTACACCTTC. This gives the protein CASSLEQNYGYTF. Together with reference TRBV7-2 and TRBJ1-2, the CDR3 gives the full variable domain: GAGVSQSPSNKVTEKGKDVELRCDPISGHTALYWYRQSLGQGLEFLIYFQGNSAPDKSGLPSDRFSAERTGGSVSTLTIQRTQQEDSAVYLCASSLEQNYGYTFGSGTRLTVV.

The rearrangement links TRBV7-9 to TRBJ2-1; D perhaps matches TRBD2 (6 bases). There are 14 residues in the CDR3. CDR1 SEHNR and CDR2 FQNEAQ come from the germline V gene (reference sequence). V shed 1 base and J shed 6 bases, with 10 bases lying between them. Written as DNA, the CDR3 is TGTGCCAGCAGCTTAGAGGCCGGGAGCAATGAGCAGTTCTTC. Protein product: CASSLEAGSNEQFF.

The chain employs TRBV7-7 and TRBJ2-5, with TRBD1 matching over 9 bases. Germline CDR1 is SSHAT and CDR2 is FNYEAQ (reference sequence). The length of the CDR3 is 15 residues. V gave up 1 base and J gave up 7 bases; unmatched junction bases: 7. CDR3 DNA: TGTGCCAGCAGCTTAGGGACAGGGGACAAGATGACCCAGTACTTC. Translating gives CASSLGTGDKMTQYF. Drawing the rest from reference TRBV7-7 and TRBJ2-5, the complete variable domain is GAGVSQSPRYKVTKRGQDVTLRCDPISSHATLYWYQQALGQGPEFLTYFNYEAQPDKSGLPSDRFSAERPEGSISTLTIQRTEQRDSAMYRCASSLGTGDKMTQYFGPGTRLLVL.

This chain uses TRBV19 with TRBJ1-4, with a possible D match to TRBD1 (6 bases). From germline, CDR1 is LNHDA and CDR2 SQIVND (reference sequence). Trimming removed 9 bases from V and 3 bases from J, with 11 bases in between. CDR3 length: 13 amino acids. The CDR3 DNA is TGTGCCAGGGGGGGGCCGGCTAATGAAAAACTGTTTTTT. It encodes CARGGPANEKLFF. Full variable domain (remainder filled in from reference TRBV19 and TRBJ1-4): DGGITQSPKYLFRKEGQNVTLSCEQNLNHDAMYWYRQDPGQGLRLIYYSQIVNDFQKGDIAEGYSVSREKKESFPLTVTSAQKNPTAFYLCARGGPANEKLFFGSGTQLSVL.